The next 3 T cell receptor beta chains were all read from a single sample in a study of shared clonotypes between healthy human individuals. Method: immunoSEQ multiplex PCR; TCRdb's copy keeps in-frame clones and lacks some. The sample carries about 710,000 clones, approximately 73% recorded once. The specimen sequenced was memory CD4+ T cells sorted from blood. The subset is: CD45RA-negative fraction. The receptors were sampled from a woman aged 25 to 39 in good health.

This clone was picked up a small number of times. This chain links TRBV28 with TRBJ1-5; D perhaps matches TRBD1 (6 bases). With 3 bases removed from V and 0 bases from J, the gap between germline ends came to 18 bases. CDR3 length: 18 amino acids. Germline CDR1 reads MDHEN; CDR2 reads SYDVKM. CDR3 region: CASSFTRGALYSNQPQHF. DNA of the CDR3: TGTGCCAGCAGTTTCACCAGGGGCGCGTTGTATAGCAATCAGCCCCAGCATTTT.

Points on this clone: This specimen includes other DNA sequences encoding the same CDR3. This chain joins TRBV9 and TRBJ2-3; 7 nucleotides match TRBD2. The CDR3 contains 15 residues. From germline, CDR1 is SGDLS and CDR2 YYNGEE. V trimming: 0 bases; J trimming: 3 bases; junction bases outside the gene matches: 4. In nucleotides, the CDR3 is TGTGCCAGCAGCGTAGAAGGACTAGGGACAGATACGCAGTATTTT. Its protein is CASSVEGLGTDTQYF.

The CDR3 DNA is TGCACCAGCAGTGAGAGGGGGGCAACCTACGAGCAGTACTTC. This gives the protein CTSSERGATYEQYF. This chain joins TRBV1 and TRBJ2-7. TRBV1 is given as a pseudogene. The CDR3 extends over 14 amino acids.